This T cell receptor (beta chain) originates from a study of cytomegalovirus exposure and HLA in healthy donors. Notes on the study in general: Reports showed the classifier diagnosing cytomegalovirus status with high specificity and sensitivity. With later analysis, a missense DCLRE1C variant became linked to TCR beta V- and J-gene trimming.

Comments on this clone: Antigen specificity is unknown.

In the PCR, 60 Vbeta and 13 Jbeta primers were used. Generated by immunoSEQ multiplex PCR, the TCRdb table keeps only in-frame clones and is missing some. The table for this sample gives some 110,000 clones. Germline V gives CDR1 SEHNR, CDR2 FQNEAQ (reference sequence). V shed 4 bases, J shed 9 bases, and the junction held 6 bases outside the gene matches. The CDR3 runs 13 residues. This sequence was found in a man between 35 and 55 years old in good health and CMV-seropositive. V and J are TRBV7-9 and TRBJ2-1, with TRBD1 matching over 7 bases. The sequenced material came from PBMCs. The CDR3 nucleotides read TGTGCCAGCAGCTCGACGACAGGGTTTGAGCAGTTCTTC. Translation: CASSSTTGFEQFF. Filled out from reference TRBV7-9 and TRBJ2-1, the complete variable domain reads DTGVSQNPRHKITKRGQNVTFRCDPISEHNRLYWYRQTLGQGPEFLTYFQNEAQLEKSRLLSDRFSAERPKGSFSTLEIQRTEQGDSAMYLCASSSTTGFEQFFGPGTRLTVL.